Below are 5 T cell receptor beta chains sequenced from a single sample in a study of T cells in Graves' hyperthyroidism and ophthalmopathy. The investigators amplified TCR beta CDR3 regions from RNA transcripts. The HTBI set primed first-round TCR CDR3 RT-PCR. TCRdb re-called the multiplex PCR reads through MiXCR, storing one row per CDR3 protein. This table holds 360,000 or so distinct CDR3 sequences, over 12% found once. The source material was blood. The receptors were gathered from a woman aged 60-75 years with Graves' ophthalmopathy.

The CDR3 protein is CASSPDRADHGYTF. CDR3 DNA: TGCGCCAGCAGCCCAGACAGGGCGGATCATGGCTACACCTTC. The chain uses TRBV5-1 and TRBJ1-2; 7 bases fit TRBD1. J was trimmed by 6 bases and V by 4 bases; bases with no gene match: 9. This CDR3 contains 14 residues. Germline V gene sequence: CDR1 SGHRS, CDR2 YFSETQ.

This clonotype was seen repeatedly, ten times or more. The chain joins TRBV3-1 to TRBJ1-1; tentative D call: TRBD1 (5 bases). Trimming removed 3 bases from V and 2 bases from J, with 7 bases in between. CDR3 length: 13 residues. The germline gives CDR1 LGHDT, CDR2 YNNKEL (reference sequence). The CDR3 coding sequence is TGTGCCAGCAGCCAGGACATAAACACTGAAGCTTTCTTT. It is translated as CASSQDINTEAFF. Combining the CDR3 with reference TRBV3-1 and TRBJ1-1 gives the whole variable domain DTAVSQTPKYLVTQMGNDKSIKCEQNLGHDTMYWYKQDSKKFLKIMFSYNNKELIINETVPNRFSPKSPDKAHLNLHINSLELGDSAVYFCASSQDINTEAFFGQGTRLTVV.

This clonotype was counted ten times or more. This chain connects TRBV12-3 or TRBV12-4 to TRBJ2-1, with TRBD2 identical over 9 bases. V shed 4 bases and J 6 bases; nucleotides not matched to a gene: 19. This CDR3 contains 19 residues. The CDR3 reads CASSSHRIVGGRDSNEQFF. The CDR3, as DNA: TGTGCCAGCAGTTCACACAGGATCGTCGGCGGGAGGGATTCCAATGAGCAGTTCTTC.

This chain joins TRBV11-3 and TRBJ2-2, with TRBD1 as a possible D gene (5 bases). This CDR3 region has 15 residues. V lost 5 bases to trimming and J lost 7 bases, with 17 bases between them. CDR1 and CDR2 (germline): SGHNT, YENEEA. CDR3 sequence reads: CASSPRSGADGELFF. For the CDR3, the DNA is TGTGCCAGCAGCCCCCGAAGTGGGGCAGACGGGGAGCTGTTTTTT.

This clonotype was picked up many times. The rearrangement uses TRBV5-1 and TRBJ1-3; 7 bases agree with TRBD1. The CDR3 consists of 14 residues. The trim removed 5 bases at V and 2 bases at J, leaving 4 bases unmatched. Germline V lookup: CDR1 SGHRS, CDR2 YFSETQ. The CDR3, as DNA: TGCGCCAGCAGAACAGGGGCTCCTGGAAACACCATATATTTT. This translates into CASRTGAPGNTIYF.